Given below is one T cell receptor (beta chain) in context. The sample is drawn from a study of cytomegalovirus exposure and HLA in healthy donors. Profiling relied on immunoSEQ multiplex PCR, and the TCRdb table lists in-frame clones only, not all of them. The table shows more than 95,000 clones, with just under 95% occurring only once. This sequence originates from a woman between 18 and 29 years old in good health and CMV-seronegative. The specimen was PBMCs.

The CDR3 DNA reads TGTGCCAGCAGCCCCGGGACTAGCGGGGGGTACGAGCAGTACTTC. Encoded protein: CASSPGTSGGYEQYF. The chain has TRBV5-5 and TRBJ2-7, with 15 positions matching TRBD2. Trimming at V came to 4 bases and at J to 4 bases, leaving 3 bases not matched to a gene. The CDR3 runs 15 residues. Germline CDR1 SGHKS, CDR2 YYEKEE (reference sequence).